Below are 16 T cell receptor beta chains sequenced from a single sample in a study of T cell responses to AZD1222 COVID-19 vaccine. Method: immunoSEQ multiplex PCR; TCRdb's copy keeps in-frame clones and lacks some. The profile shows some 92,000 clones, more than 75% of them singletons. This material consisted of peripheral blood, taken on day 0 of MenACWY control vaccination. Receptor source: an adult in good health.

The chain joins TRBV10-1 to TRBJ2-1, with D perhaps TRBD1 or TRBD2 (5 bases each). Germline CDR1 and CDR2: WNHNN and SYGVQD (reference sequence). The CDR3 contains 12 residues. Trimming removed 6 bases from V and 5 bases from J, with 8 bases in between. CDR3 sequence (DNA): TGCGCCAGCAGCCGGGACGACAATGAGCAGTTCTTC. Translated: CASSRDDNEQFF.

The genes are TRBV19 and TRBJ2-7, with a tentative D call TRBD1 (5 bases). V was cut by 5 bases and J by 7 bases, with 12 bases left in between. The CDR3 spans 12 residues. From germline, CDR1 is LNHDA and CDR2 SQIVND (reference sequence). In DNA form, the CDR3 reads TGTGCCAGTAGTTTCAATGGGGCAGAGCAGTACTTC. It specifies CASSFNGAEQYF. Combining the CDR3 with reference TRBV19 and TRBJ2-7 gives the whole variable domain DGGITQSPKYLFRKEGQNVTLSCEQNLNHDAMYWYRQDPGQGLRLIYYSQIVNDFQKGDIAEGYSVSREKKESFPLTVTSAQKNPTAFYLCASSFNGAEQYFGPGTRLTVT.

This clone was detected a few times. The V and J genes are TRBV5-1 and TRBJ2-7; the D gene is possibly TRBD1 (6 bases). CDR1 SGHRS and CDR2 YFSETQ come from the germline V gene. This CDR3 comprises 14 residues. Between the trimmed V and J ends, which lost 2 bases and 2 bases, there was a span of 11 bases. CDR3 bases: TGCGCCAGCAGCTTCGACAGGACCGCCTACGAGCAGTACTTC. It translates to CASSFDRTAYEQYF.

The chain uses TRBV19 and TRBJ2-3; D possibly uses TRBD1 or TRBD2 (5 bases each). Trimming stripped 4 bases from V and 1 base from J, with 15 bases between. Per germline, CDR1 LNHDA and CDR2 SQIVND (reference sequence). CDR3 length equals 16 residues. In DNA form, the CDR3 reads TGTGCCAGTAGTAAGGGGAGCCTGGCTGGCACAGATACGCAGTATTTT. Its translation: CASSKGSLAGTDTQYF.

The V and J genes are TRBV5-4 and TRBJ2-5; D not certain. Trimming took 1 base from V and 0 from J, leaving 7 bases between them. CDR3 size: 14 residues. Per the germline V gene, CDR1 is SGHNT and CDR2 is YYREEE (reference sequence). The CDR3 reads CASSLSLNQETQYF. The CDR3 nucleotides are TGTGCCAGCAGCTTGTCTCTAAACCAAGAGACCCAGTACTTC.

J is TRBJ2-6 and V is TRBV5-4; D ambiguous. V was cut by 3 bases and J by 4 bases, with 17 bases left in between. The CDR3 runs to 17 residues. Germline loops: CDR1 SGHNT, CDR2 YYREEE (reference sequence). CDR3 protein: CASSSWTALRGANVLTF. The CDR3 nucleotides read TGTGCCAGCAGCTCCTGGACCGCCTTGCGGGGGGCCAACGTCCTGACTTTC.

This chain uses TRBV10-3 with TRBJ1-1, with D possibly TRBD1 on 6 matching bases. The CDR3 covers 13 residues. V was clipped by 7 bases and J by 5 bases, with 14 bases between them. Germline CDR1 and CDR2: ENHRY and SYGVKD. CDR3 bases: TGTGCCATCATCGCAGGGGATGGGACTGAAGCTTTCTTT. It yields the protein CAIIAGDGTEAFF.

The chain couples TRBV6-5 to TRBJ1-4, with D possibly being TRBD1 (5 bases). V was shortened by 2 bases and J by 6 bases, with 13 bases between the two germline ends. The germline gives CDR1 MNHEY, CDR2 SVGAGI. The CDR3 runs 15 residues. The CDR3 DNA is TGTGCCAGCAGTTACACGCCTACGGGGGATGAAAAACTGTTTTTT. Amino acids: CASSYTPTGDEKLFF.

V and J are TRBV5-1 and TRBJ1-2, with 8 bases matching TRBD1. Trimming removed 6 bases from V and 4 bases from J; junction bases left unmatched: 5. The CDR3 covers 13 residues. Germline V CDR1 and CDR2: SGHRS, YFSETQ. CDR3 sequence (DNA): TGCGCCAGCACTCCAGGGGGCGGCTATGGCTACACCTTC. It codes for CASTPGGGYGYTF.

The rearrangement links TRBV10-1 to TRBJ2-2; weak D call: TRBD2 (7 bases). Germline lookup yields CDR1 WNHNN and CDR2 SYGVQD (reference sequence). Trimming stripped 0 bases from V and 4 bases from J, with 24 bases between. The CDR3 covers 20 residues. The DNA of the CDR3 is TGCGCCAGCAGTGAGTCGACCCGTCCGGGGGAGGGGGGCGGCACCGGGGAGCTGTTTTTT. Protein product: CASSESTRPGEGGGTGELFF.

The V and J genes are TRBV3-1 (or the pseudogene TRBV3-2) and TRBJ1-1; tentatively, D is TRBD1 (6 bases). This CDR3 region has 15 residues. Trimming cost V 2 bases and J 1 base, with 11 bases left between them. Germline CDR1 and CDR2: LGHDT and YNNKEL (reference sequence). This chain's CDR3 is CASSQLQGSNTEAFF. CDR3 nucleotides: TGTGCCAGCAGCCAACTACAGGGTTCGAACACTGAAGCTTTCTTT.

The rearrangement links TRBV9 to TRBJ2-7, with D unresolved. The CDR3 is made up of 13 amino acids. Looked up from germline, CDR1 is SGDLS and CDR2 is YYNGEE. Trimming cost V 0 bases and J 6 bases, with 10 bases left between them. As DNA, the CDR3 is TGTGCCAGCAGCGTAGACCTAAACAGCGAGCAGTACTTC. Translated, it gives CASSVDLNSEQYF.

V usage is TRBV6-1 and J usage is TRBJ1-2, with D uncertain. Germline CDR1 and CDR2: MNHNS and SASEGT. This CDR3 has 13 amino acids. Between the trimmed V and J ends, which lost 0 bases and 5 bases, there was a span of 7 bases. The CDR3 loop reads CASSEAERYGYTF. For the CDR3, the DNA is TGTGCCAGCAGTGAAGCCGAGAGGTATGGCTACACCTTC.

The V gene is TRBV10-3, the J gene TRBJ1-1; possibly TRBD1 for D (5 bases). CDR1 ENHRY and CDR2 SYGVKD come from the germline V gene. The ends were cut back, 3 bases at V and 7 bases at J, with 6 bases in the middle. CDR3 length equals 11 residues. CDR3 region: CAISDTGEAFF. In DNA, the CDR3 is TGTGCCATCAGTGATACAGGTGAAGCTTTCTTT.

This chain joins TRBV24-1 and TRBJ2-3; D may be TRBD1 (6 bases). Between the trimmed V and J ends, which lost 4 bases and 4 bases, there was a span of 11 bases. This CDR3 spans 14 amino acids. Germline V gives CDR1 KGHDR, CDR2 SFDVKD. DNA for the CDR3: TGTGCCACCAGTGAGTGGGGGCAGTCAGATACGCAGTATTTT. Translated: CATSEWGQSDTQYF.

This chain uses TRBV28 with TRBJ1-2; D not resolved. The CDR3 runs 12 residues. The germline V gene has CDR1 MDHEN and CDR2 SYDVKM. V was shortened by 2 bases and J by 5 bases, with 6 bases between the two germline ends. The CDR3 spells CASSLGRYGYTF. The CDR3 DNA reads as TGTGCCAGCAGTTTAGGCCGTTATGGCTACACCTTC.